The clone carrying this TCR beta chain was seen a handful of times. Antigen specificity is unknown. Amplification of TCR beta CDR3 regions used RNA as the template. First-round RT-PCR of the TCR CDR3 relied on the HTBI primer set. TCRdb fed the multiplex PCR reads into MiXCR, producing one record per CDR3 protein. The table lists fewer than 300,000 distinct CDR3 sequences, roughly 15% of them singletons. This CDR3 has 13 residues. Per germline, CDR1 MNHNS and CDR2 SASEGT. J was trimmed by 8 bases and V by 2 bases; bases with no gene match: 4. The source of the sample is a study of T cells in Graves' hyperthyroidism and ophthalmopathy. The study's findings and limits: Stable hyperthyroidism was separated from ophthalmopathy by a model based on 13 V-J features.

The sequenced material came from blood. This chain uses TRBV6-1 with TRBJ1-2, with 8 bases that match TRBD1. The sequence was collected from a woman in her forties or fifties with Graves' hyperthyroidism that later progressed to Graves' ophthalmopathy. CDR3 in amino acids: CASSEYRGEGYTF. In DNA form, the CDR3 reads TGTGCCAGCAGTGAATACAGGGGGGAGGGCTACACCTTC.